The subject of this entry is one T cell receptor beta chain. Antigen: not known. The sample is drawn from a study of beta chain features in type 1 diabetes. Study-wide findings and caveats: Diminished insertions and augmented deletions at VDJ junctions characterized type 1 diabetes patients.

Germline CDR1 reads SQVTM; CDR2 reads ANQGSEA. The V and J ends lost 5 bases and 5 bases respectively, with 21 bases between them. This CDR3 spans 15 amino acids. Sequenced material consisted of expressed TCRB transcripts (all of the isolated RNA was reverse transcribed). Produced via immunoSEQ multiplex PCR; TCRdb's table is partial and in-frame only. The table includes a few hundred thousand clones, around a fifth detected once. J is TRBJ1-1 and V is TRBV29-1; tentative D call: TRBD1 (5 bases). Sequenced sample: naive CD4+ T cells from blood. The TCR was taken from a woman between 18 and 30 years old in good health. The CDR3 reads CSVSNHFRVRTEAFF. For the CDR3, the DNA is TGCAGCGTTTCCAACCACTTCAGGGTTCGGACTGAAGCTTTCTTT.